This TCR beta chain derives from a study of shared clonotypes between healthy human individuals. Remarks on this clone: The antigen remains unidentified.

Sequencing used immunoSEQ multiplex PCR; TCRdb keeps in-frame clones, though not all of them. The sample holds around 2.1 million clones, around 93% seen once. Only CD45RO-negative cells positively selected for CCR7 counted as naive CD8 cells, so terminally differentiated effector memory CD45RA+ cells were excluded. Only Caucasian adults living in Nashville, Tennessee served as donors. V lost 4 bases, J lost 0 bases, and 9 bases lay in between. This CDR3 contains 14 residues. Germline-derived CDR1 and CDR2 are LNHDA and SQIVND (reference sequence). Study conclusions and caveats: Blood was the sole source, and tissue repertoires probably differ.

The sequence was collected from a man aged 18 to 30 in good health. Some clones in this sample may be carry-over from other donors' samples. The chain combines TRBV19 with TRBJ1-2; possibly TRBD1 for D (5 bases). Sequencing input: naive CD8+ T cells from PBMCs. The CDR3 bases are TGTGCCAGTAGTAGGCTGGGGCCTAACTATGGCTACACCTTC. Translating it yields CASSRLGPNYGYTF.